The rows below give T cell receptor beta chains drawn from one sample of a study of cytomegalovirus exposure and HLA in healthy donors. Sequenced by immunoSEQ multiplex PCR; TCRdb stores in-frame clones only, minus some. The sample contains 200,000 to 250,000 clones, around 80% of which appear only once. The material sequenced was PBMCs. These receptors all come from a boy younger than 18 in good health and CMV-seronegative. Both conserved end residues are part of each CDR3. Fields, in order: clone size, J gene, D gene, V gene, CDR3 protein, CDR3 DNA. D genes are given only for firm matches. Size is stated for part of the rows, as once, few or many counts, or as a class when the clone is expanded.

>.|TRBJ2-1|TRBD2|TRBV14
CASSPETSGRGNEQFF
TGTGCCAGCAGCCCTGAGACTAGCGGGAGGGGCAATGAGCAGTTCTTC
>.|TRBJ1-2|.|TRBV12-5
CARGRSGYGYTF
TGTGCTAGGGGCCGGTCAGGCTATGGCTACACCTTC
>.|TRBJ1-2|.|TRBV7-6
CASSPTPGENYGYTF
TGTGCCAGCAGCCCCACACCAGGGGAGAACTATGGCTACACCTTC
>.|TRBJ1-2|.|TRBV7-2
CASSPLVVQHANYGYPF
TGTGCCAGCAGCCCCCTAGTCGTGCAGCATGCTAACTATGGCTACCCCTTC
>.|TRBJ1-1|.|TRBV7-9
CASSLSQGWEAFF
TGTGCCAGCAGCTTATCGCAGGGCTGGGAAGCTTTCTTT
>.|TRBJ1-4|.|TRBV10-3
CAISREAGPTNEKLFF
TGTGCCATCAGCAGAGAAGCGGGCCCAACTAATGAAAAACTGTTTTTT
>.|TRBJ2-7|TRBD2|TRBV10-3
CAISRLAGDHEQYF
TGTGCCATCAGTAGACTAGCGGGGGACCACGAGCAGTACTTC
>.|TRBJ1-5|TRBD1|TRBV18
CASSGQGQNGQPQHF
TGTGCCAGCTCTGGACAGGGCCAAAATGGCCAGCCCCAGCATTTT
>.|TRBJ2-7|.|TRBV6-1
CASSERGTVSSYEQYF
TGTGCCAGCAGTGAACGGGGGACAGTCAGCTCCTACGAGCAGTACTTC
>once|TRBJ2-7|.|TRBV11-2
CASTSPGVREQYF
TGTGCCAGCACTTCCCCAGGGGTGAGGGAGCAGTACTTC
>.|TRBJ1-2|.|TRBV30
CAWSGRDYGYTF
TGTGCCTGGAGTGGGCGGGATTATGGCTACACCTTC
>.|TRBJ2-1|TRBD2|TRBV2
CASSVTSGNNEQFF
TGTGCCAGCAGTGTGACTAGCGGGAACAATGAGCAGTTCTTC
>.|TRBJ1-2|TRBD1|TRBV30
CAWAKGQAGSYTF
TGTGCCTGGGCAAAAGGACAGGCCGGTAGCTACACCTTC
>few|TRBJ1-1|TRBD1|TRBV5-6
CASSLDQGAAEAFF
TGTGCCAGCAGCTTAGATCAGGGGGCGGCTGAAGCTTTCTTT
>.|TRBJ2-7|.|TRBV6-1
CASSVNFLGISYEQYF
TGTGCCAGCAGTGTCAATTTTCTCGGGATCTCCTACGAGCAGTACTTC
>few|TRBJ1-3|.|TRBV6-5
CASSMTLSTRDTIYF
TGTGCCAGCAGTATGACGCTAAGTACGCGGGACACCATATATTTT
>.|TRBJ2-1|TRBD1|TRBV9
CASSVGTGGLGEQFF
TGTGCCAGCAGCGTAGGGACAGGGGGCCTTGGTGAGCAGTTCTTC
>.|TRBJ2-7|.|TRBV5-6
CASSFWGSRNEQYF
TGTGCCAGCAGCTTTTGGGGCAGTCGTAACGAGCAGTACTTC
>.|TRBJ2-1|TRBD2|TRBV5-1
CASSSSSGRANEQFF
TGCGCCAGCAGCTCATCTAGCGGGAGGGCCAATGAGCAGTTCTTC
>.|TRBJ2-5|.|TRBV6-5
CASSYPGGETQYF
TGTGCCAGCAGTTACCCCGGGGGAGAGACCCAGTACTTC
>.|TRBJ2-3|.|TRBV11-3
CASTQGGPDTQYF
TGTGCCAGCACCCAGGGGGGTCCAGATACGCAGTATTTT
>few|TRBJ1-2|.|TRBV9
CASSVSSGSNYGYTF
TGTGCCAGCAGCGTGTCGTCAGGCTCTAACTATGGCTACACCTTC
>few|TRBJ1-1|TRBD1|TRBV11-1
CASSHRQGPTEAFF
TGTGCCAGCAGCCACCGACAGGGACCCACTGAAGCTTTCTTT
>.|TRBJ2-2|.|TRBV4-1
CASSHTGRRELFF
TGCGCCAGCAGCCACACAGGAAGGCGGGAGCTGTTTTTT
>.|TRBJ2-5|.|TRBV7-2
CASSLYGTVRQETQYF
TGTGCCAGCAGCTTATACGGCACAGTACGGCAAGAGACCCAGTACTTC
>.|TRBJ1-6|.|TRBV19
CASRIRDYNSPLHF
TGTGCCAGTAGGATCAGGGACTATAATTCACCCCTCCACTTT
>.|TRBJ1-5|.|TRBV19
CASSIDVRGQPHF
TGTGCCAGTAGTATAGATGTCCGCGGCCAACCGCATTTT
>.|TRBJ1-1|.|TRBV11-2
CASSRNPRGNTEAFF
TGTGCCAGCAGCCGAAATCCCAGGGGAAACACTGAAGCTTTCTTT
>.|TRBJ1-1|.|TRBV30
CAWSLGPEAFF
TGTGCCTGGTCCCTGGGCCCTGAAGCTTTCTTT
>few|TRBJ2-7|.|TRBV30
CAWSPPTGKQYF
TGTGCCTGGAGTCCCCCGACAGGCAAGCAGTACTTC
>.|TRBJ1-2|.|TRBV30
CAWSPGGYTF
TGTGCCTGGAGTCCAGGGGGCTACACCTTC
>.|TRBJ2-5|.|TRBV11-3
CASSLGRAQETQYF
TGTGCCAGCAGCTTAGGTCGAGCCCAAGAGACCCAGTACTTC
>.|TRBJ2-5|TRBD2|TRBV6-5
CASSGGGPETQYF
TGTGCCAGCAGTGGCGGGGGGCCGGAGACCCAGTACTTC
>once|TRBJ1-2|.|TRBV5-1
CASSLEPDRNYGYTF
TGCGCCAGCAGCTTGGAACCGGACAGAAACTATGGCTACACCTTC
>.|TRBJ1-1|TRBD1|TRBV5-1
CASSFSDRGLNTEAFF
TGCGCCAGCAGCTTCTCGGACAGGGGACTGAACACTGAAGCTTTCTTT
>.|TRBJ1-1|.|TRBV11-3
CASLRGRTNTEAFF
TGTGCCAGCCTCCGAGGGCGCACGAACACTGAAGCTTTCTTT
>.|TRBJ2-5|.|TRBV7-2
CASSLVGEETQYF
TGTGCCAGCAGCTTAGTAGGAGAGGAGACCCAGTACTTC
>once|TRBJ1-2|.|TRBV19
CASSLQTEKYGYTF
TGTGCCAGTAGTTTACAGACAGAGAAGTATGGCTACACCTTC
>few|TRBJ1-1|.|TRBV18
CASSPGEGRGVWDTEAFF
TGTGCCAGCTCACCCGGGGAGGGTCGCGGGGTTTGGGACACTGAAGCTTTCTTT
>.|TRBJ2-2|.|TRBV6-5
CASSYLVSNTGELFF
TGTGCCAGCAGTTACCTTGTCTCGAACACCGGGGAGCTGTTTTTT
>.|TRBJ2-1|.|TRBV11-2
CASSLVATHGNNEQFF
TGTGCCAGCAGCTTAGTAGCGACCCATGGAAACAATGAGCAGTTCTTC
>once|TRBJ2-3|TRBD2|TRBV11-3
CASSLAGGTDTQYF
TGTGCCAGCAGCTTAGCGGGAGGGACAGATACGCAGTATTTT
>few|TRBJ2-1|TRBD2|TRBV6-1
CASSEASGGSYNEQFF
TGTGCCAGCAGTGAAGCTAGCGGGGGCTCCTACAATGAGCAGTTCTTC
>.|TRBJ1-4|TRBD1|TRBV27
CASTQTGGNLKLFF
TGTGCCAGCACTCAAACAGGGGGTAATTTAAAACTGTTTTTT
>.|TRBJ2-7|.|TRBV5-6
CASSLGQGLEQYF
TGTGCCAGCAGCTTGGGCCAGGGGTTAGAGCAGTACTTC
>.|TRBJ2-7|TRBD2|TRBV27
CASSFGLAGVGEQYF
TGTGCCAGCAGTTTCGGGCTAGCGGGAGTGGGGGAGCAGTACTTC
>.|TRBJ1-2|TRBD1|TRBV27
CASGIGGAGDGYTF
TGTGCCAGCGGAATAGGGGGCGCAGGAGATGGCTACACCTTC